What follows describes a single TCR beta chain. The antigen is not known. Unique molecular identifiers were incorporated into the prepared TCRbeta library. TCRdb passed the PCR reads through MiXCR, listing each CDR3 protein once. The table includes around 100,000 distinct CDR3 sequences, about 9.3% detected once. The sample belongs to a study of T-cell reconstitution after alpha-beta-depleted transplantation in children. The study, taken as a whole, reports: From surviving recipient T cells and thymic progenitors came the high day-60 TCRbeta diversity observed in some patients.

The source material was PBMCs, sampled before TCRalphabeta/CD19-depleted stem cell transplant. This TCR was sampled from a boy aged 2 to 10 with acute lymphoblastic leukemia, due to receive a stem cell transplant.

The DNA for the CDR3 is TGCGCCAGCAGCCAAGATGAAAGGACGGGCACTGAAGCTTTCTTT. Its translation is CASSQDERTGTEAFF. V gene TRBV4-1 combines with J gene TRBJ1-1; D is uncertain. The CDR3 consists of 15 residues. CDR1 MGHRA and CDR2 YSYEKL come from the germline V gene. V gave up 0 bases and J gave up 4 bases, with 12 bases separating them.